The rows below give T cell receptor beta chains drawn from one sample of a study of blood T cells in healthy people across ages. Each CDR3 protein gets one entry after TCRdb re-called the 5' RACE reads with MiXCR. The profile covers 850,000 to 1,100,000 distinct CDR3 sequences, with approximately 38% appearing a single time and 10% to 15% taken by the ten largest. Sequenced input: blood. The origin of the receptors is a young man in good health. CDR3s include the opening cysteine and the closing phenylalanine or tryptophan. D genes are given only for firm matches. The listing skips clone size in some rows; elsewhere it reads once, few, many or a size class.

D gene,V gene,clone size,J gene,CDR3 protein
-,TRBV5-6,-,TRBJ2-3,CASTLIGDPQITDTQYF
TRBD1,TRBV10-2,-,TRBJ1-1,CASSPGQTTEAFF
-,TRBV12-3/TRBV12-4,-,TRBJ2-2,CASRTSAAGELFF
TRBD2,TRBV9,-,TRBJ2-3,CASSVGVYGGGTDTQYF
TRBD1,TRBV25-1,-,TRBJ1-1,CASSNIRTGWDTEAFF
TRBD1,TRBV18,-,TRBJ2-7,CASSPPHGQGGEQYF
TRBD1,TRBV4-3,-,TRBJ1-5,CASSQESKGASPQHF
TRBD1,TRBV20-1,-,TRBJ2-1,CSVILDRGVYNEQFF
TRBD2,TRBV6-5,-,TRBJ2-7,CASSYFGTSGGLRNERYF
-,TRBV6-5,few,TRBJ2-3,CASSLGPSVENTQYF
-,TRBV6-2/TRBV6-3,-,TRBJ1-1,CASSYSEGNPPNTEAFF
TRBD2,TRBV24-1,-,TRBJ2-5,CATSDATSGKETQYF
TRBD2,TRBV12-3/TRBV12-4,once,TRBJ2-5,CTSLLGTSPFQETQYF
-,TRBV20-1,-,TRBJ2-1,CSASHSGAIFANEQFF
-,TRBV6-2/TRBV6-3,few,TRBJ1-4,CASKGGWREKLFF
-,TRBV7-2,few,TRBJ2-1,CASSLAVTAGNEQFF
-,TRBV29-1,-,TRBJ1-1,CSVVGQRLNTEAFF
TRBD2,TRBV27,-,TRBJ2-3,CASSLGIGLAGETDTQYF
-,TRBV20-1,-,TRBJ2-7,CSARDYPGQPPYEQYF
-,TRBV7-8,-,TRBJ2-7,CASSLEGIHEQYF